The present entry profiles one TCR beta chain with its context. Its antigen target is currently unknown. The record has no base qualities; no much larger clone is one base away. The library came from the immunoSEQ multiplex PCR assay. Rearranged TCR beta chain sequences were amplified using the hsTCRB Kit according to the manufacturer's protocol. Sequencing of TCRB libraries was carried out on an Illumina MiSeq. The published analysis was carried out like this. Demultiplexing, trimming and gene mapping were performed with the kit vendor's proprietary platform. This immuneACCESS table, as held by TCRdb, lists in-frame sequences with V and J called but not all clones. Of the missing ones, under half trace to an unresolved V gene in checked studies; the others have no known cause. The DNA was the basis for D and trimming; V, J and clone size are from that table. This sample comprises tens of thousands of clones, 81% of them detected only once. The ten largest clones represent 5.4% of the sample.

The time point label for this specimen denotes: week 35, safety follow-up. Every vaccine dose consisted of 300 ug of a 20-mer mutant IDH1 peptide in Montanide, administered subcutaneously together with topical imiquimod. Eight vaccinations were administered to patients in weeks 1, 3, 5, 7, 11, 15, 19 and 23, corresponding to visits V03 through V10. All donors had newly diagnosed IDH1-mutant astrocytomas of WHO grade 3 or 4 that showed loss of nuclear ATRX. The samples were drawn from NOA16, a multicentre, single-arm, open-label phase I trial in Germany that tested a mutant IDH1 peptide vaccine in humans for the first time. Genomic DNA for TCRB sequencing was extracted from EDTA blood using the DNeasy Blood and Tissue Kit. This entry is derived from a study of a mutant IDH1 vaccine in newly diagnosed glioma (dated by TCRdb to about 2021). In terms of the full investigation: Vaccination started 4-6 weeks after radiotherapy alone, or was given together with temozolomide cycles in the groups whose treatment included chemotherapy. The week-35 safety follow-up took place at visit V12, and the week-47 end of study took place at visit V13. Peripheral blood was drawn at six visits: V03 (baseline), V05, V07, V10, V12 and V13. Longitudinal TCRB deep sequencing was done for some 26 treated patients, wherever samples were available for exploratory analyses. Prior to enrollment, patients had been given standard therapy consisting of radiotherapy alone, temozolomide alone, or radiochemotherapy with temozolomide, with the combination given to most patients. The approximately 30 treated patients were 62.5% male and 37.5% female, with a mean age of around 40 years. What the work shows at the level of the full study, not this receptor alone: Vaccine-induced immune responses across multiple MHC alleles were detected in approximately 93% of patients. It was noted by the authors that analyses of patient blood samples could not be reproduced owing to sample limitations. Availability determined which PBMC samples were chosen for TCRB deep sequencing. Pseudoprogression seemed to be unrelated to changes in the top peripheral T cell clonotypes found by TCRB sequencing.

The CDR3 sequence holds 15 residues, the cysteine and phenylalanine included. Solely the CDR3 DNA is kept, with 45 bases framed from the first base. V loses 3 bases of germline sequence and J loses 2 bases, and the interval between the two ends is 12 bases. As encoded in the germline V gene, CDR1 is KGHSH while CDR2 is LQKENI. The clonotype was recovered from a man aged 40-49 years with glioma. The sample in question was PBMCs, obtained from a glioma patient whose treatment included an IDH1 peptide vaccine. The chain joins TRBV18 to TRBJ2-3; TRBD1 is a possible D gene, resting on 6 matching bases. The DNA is TGTGCCAGCTCACCGGGACACCTAATCACAGATACGCAGTATTTT. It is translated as CASSPGHLITDTQYF.